Presented here are 19 T cell receptor beta chains from one specimen sequenced in a study of beta chain features in type 1 diabetes. Regarding the study as a whole: Significant though moderate, a shortening of TCRB CDR3s appeared in all four CD4+ subsets of Type 1 diabetes patients.

Their recognized antigens are unknown. The whole isolated RNA underwent reverse transcription, so sequencing captured expressed TCRB transcripts. The data were produced by immunoSEQ multiplex PCR, yet TCRdb's version contains in-frame clones alone and is incomplete. The sample includes 250,000 to 300,000 clones, around an eighth of them seen just once. The sequenced sample was naive CD4+ T cells from blood. These receptors all stem from a man aged 25 to 40 with type 1 diabetes.

The chain carries TRBV11-2 and TRBJ2-3; no clear D. This CDR3 contains 11 residues. Germline V gene sequence: CDR1 SGHAT, CDR2 FQNNGV. The V end lost 1 base, the J end lost 11 bases, and 7 bases lay between the germline ends. CDR3 loop: CASSLARVQYF. CDR3 in DNA: TGTGCCAGCAGCTTAGCCCGGGTGCAGTATTTT. Drawing the rest from reference TRBV11-2 and TRBJ2-3, the complete variable domain is EAGVAQSPRYKIIEKRQSVAFWCNPISGHATLYWYQQILGQGPKLLIQFQNNGVVDDSQLPKDRFSAERLKGVDSTLKIQPAKLEDSAVYLCASSLARVQYFGPGTRLTVL.

The CDR3 DNA reads as TGTGCCAGCAGCATTCATAGTAGCTCCTACAATGAGCAGTTCTTC. Translated, it gives CASSIHSSSYNEQFF. V gene TRBV9 combines with J gene TRBJ2-1; D is undetermined. V lost 4 bases and J lost 0, with 11 bases in between. CDR1 is SGDLS and CDR2 is YYNGEE in the germline V gene. This CDR3 spans 15 amino acids. The full variable domain, with the rest looked up from reference TRBV9 and TRBJ2-1, is DSGVTQTPKHLITATGQRVTLRCSPRSGDLSVYWYQQSLDQGLQFLIQYYNGEERAKGNILERFSAQQFPDLHSELNLSSLELGDSALYFCASSIHSSSYNEQFFGPGTRLTVL.

The chain is built from TRBV28 and TRBJ1-2; D is undetermined. Trimming left V 3 bases short and J 0 bases short, with 11 bases between. CDR3 length: 15 residues. CDR1 is MDHEN and CDR2 is SYDVKM in the germline V gene. Here the CDR3 DNA reads TGTGCCAGCAGTTTGGCACAGCCAGCTAACTATGGCTACACCTTC. Encoded protein: CASSLAQPANYGYTF.

The V and J genes are TRBV7-3 and TRBJ1-2, with 7 bases lining up with TRBD1. From germline, CDR1 is SGHTA and CDR2 FQGTGA. CDR3 length equals 17 residues. V lost 5 bases to trimming and J lost 8 bases; unmatched junction nucleotides: 20. As DNA, the CDR3 is TGTGCCAGCAGCCGGAACAGGGGTCCCGTGATGAGTAAGGGCTACACCTTC. Its translation: CASSRNRGPVMSKGYTF. The whole variable domain, filled in from reference TRBV7-3 and TRBJ1-2, reads GAGVSQTPSNKVTEKGKYVELRCDPISGHTALYWYRQSLGQGPEFLIYFQGTGAADDSGLPNDRFFAVRPEGSVSTLKIQRTERGDSAVYLCASSRNRGPVMSKGYTFGSGTRLTVV.

The gene calls are TRBV18 and TRBJ1-5; maybe TRBD1 (5 bases). Germline CDR1 KGHSH, CDR2 LQKENI. There are 16 residues in the CDR3. V lost 3 bases and J lost 1, with 13 bases in between. CDR3 DNA sequence: TGTGCCAGCTCACCTATGACAGTCGGAAGCAATCAGCCCCAGCATTTT. The encoded protein is CASSPMTVGSNQPQHF.

V usage is TRBV28 and J usage is TRBJ2-5, with no clear D. The germline V gene has CDR1 MDHEN and CDR2 SYDVKM. This CDR3 has 15 amino acids. Trimming stripped 2 bases from V and 2 bases from J, with 12 bases between. The CDR3 reads CASSLVRNAQETQYF. DNA for the CDR3: TGTGCCAGCAGTTTAGTGCGGAACGCTCAAGAGACCCAGTACTTC.

This clone was seen only a few times. This chain uses TRBV7-9 with TRBJ2-7, with D possibly being TRBD2 (5 bases). This CDR3 contains 18 residues. The ends were cut back, 1 base at V and 2 bases at J, with 21 bases in the middle. Germline assignment: CDR1 SEHNR and CDR2 FQNEAQ (reference sequence). In DNA form, the CDR3 reads TGTGCCAGCAGCTTAGAGGCTGGACTCCCAACGAGGGCCTACGAGCAGTACTTC. Protein product: CASSLEAGLPTRAYEQYF. The variable domain in full, completed from reference TRBV7-9 and TRBJ2-7, reads DTGVSQNPRHKITKRGQNVTFRCDPISEHNRLYWYRQTLGQGPEFLTYFQNEAQLEKSRLLSDRFSAERPKGSFSTLEIQRTEQGDSAMYLCASSLEAGLPTRAYEQYFGPGTRLTVT.

This clone was recorded a few times. J is TRBJ2-7 and V is TRBV18, with D hard to call. Germline V gives CDR1 KGHSH, CDR2 LQKENI. V lost 2 bases, J lost 4 bases, and 6 bases lay in between. This CDR3 is 12 amino acids long. DNA of the CDR3: TGTGCCAGCTCACCAGTCCCTTACGAGCAGTACTTC. Protein sequence: CASSPVPYEQYF.

This chain uses TRBV5-1 with TRBJ2-1; 7 nucleotides agree with TRBD1. The CDR3 spans 15 residues. Germline CDR1 SGHRS, CDR2 YFSETQ. V lost 4 bases and J lost 4; bases outside the gene matches: 8. The chain's CDR3 is CASSPPTGSYNEQFF. CDR3 DNA: TGCGCCAGCAGCCCACCGACAGGGTCGTACAATGAGCAGTTCTTC. The full variable domain, completed using reference TRBV5-1 and TRBJ2-1, is KAGVTQTPRYLIKTRGQQVTLSCSPISGHRSVSWYQQTPGQGLQFLFEYFSETQRNKGNFPGRFSGRQFSNSRSEMNVSTLELGDSALYLCASSPPTGSYNEQFFGPGTRLTVL.

This clone was found a few times. In DNA, the CDR3 is TGTGCCACCAGCAGAGATCAGGGCCGGGAGCTGTTTTTT. It specifies CATSRDQGRELFF. The chain recombines TRBV15 with TRBJ2-2, with a tentative D call TRBD1 (5 bases). Germline CDR1 and CDR2: LNHNV and YYDKDF (reference sequence). V gave up 0 bases and J gave up 9 bases, with 8 bases separating them. The CDR3 spans 13 residues.

This chain joins TRBV5-1 and TRBJ1-1; D is ambiguous. Trimming removed 1 base at V and 1 base at J, with 5 bases between. CDR1 and CDR2 (germline): SGHRS, YFSETQ. CDR3 length equals 13 residues. This chain's CDR3 is CASSLYSNTEAFF. As DNA, the CDR3 is TGCGCCAGCAGCTTGTACTCGAACACTGAAGCTTTCTTT.

There are a few counts of this clone. The chain joins TRBV14 to TRBJ2-1; 10 bases map to TRBD2. Trimming removed 0 bases from V and 7 bases from J; junction bases left unmatched: 6. The CDR3 totals 16 residues. Germline V gene lookup returns CDR1 SGHDN and CDR2 FVKESK. CDR3 in amino acids: CASSQDLLAGVNEQFF. DNA for the CDR3: TGTGCCAGCAGCCAAGATCTTCTAGCGGGGGTAAATGAGCAGTTCTTC.

This clone has just a few counts. The CDR3 region is CASSQGSGSSYEQYF. The CDR3 DNA reads TGTGCCAGCAGCCAAGGTAGCGGGAGCTCCTACGAGCAGTACTTC. The rearrangement links TRBV4-2 to TRBJ2-7; TRBD2 matches 9 bases. V lost 1 base, J lost 0 bases, and 1 base stayed unmatched. Germline V lookup: CDR1 LGHNA, CDR2 YNFKEQ. The CDR3 length is 15 residues.

There are a few counts of this clone. The J gene is TRBJ2-7, the V gene TRBV5-4; 10 bases are shared with TRBD2. Germline CDR1 and CDR2: SGHNT and YYREEE (reference sequence). The J segment lost 2 bases and the V segment lost 3 bases, leaving 11 bases of the junction unmatched. This CDR3 contains 17 residues. CDR3: CASSWASPSGRPYEQYF. In nucleotides, the CDR3 is TGTGCCAGCAGCTGGGCATCGCCTAGCGGGAGACCCTACGAGCAGTACTTC.

V gene TRBV2 combines with J gene TRBJ2-2; 9 bases agree with TRBD1. The CDR3 sequence is 15 residues long. Trimming cost V 5 bases and J 4 bases; bases outside gene matches: 5. In germline, CDR1 is SNHLY, CDR2 FYNNEI. Here the CDR3 reads CASSSDRGSTGELFF. CDR3 sequence (DNA): TGTGCCAGCAGTTCGGACAGGGGCAGCACCGGGGAGCTGTTTTTT.

The rearrangement joins TRBV27 to TRBJ1-4; weak D call: TRBD1 (5 bases). CDR1 is MNHEY, CDR2 SMNVEV, per germline (reference sequence). The CDR3 totals 14 residues. Trimming took off 5 bases at V and 2 bases at J, with 9 bases between the two ends. The CDR3 spells CASSAYRTNEKLFF. Written as DNA, the CDR3 is TGTGCCAGCAGTGCGTACAGGACTAATGAAAAACTGTTTTTT.

The V gene is TRBV29-1, the J gene TRBJ1-1; D unclear. Germline loops: CDR1 SQVTM, CDR2 ANQGSEA. The CDR3 is 13 amino acids. Trimming left V 8 bases short and J 1 base short, with 14 bases between. DNA of the CDR3: TGCAGCTTGGGAGGACTCCCGAACACTGAAGCTTTCTTT. This gives the protein CSLGGLPNTEAFF.

This clone came up a few times. The rearrangement links TRBV7-3 to TRBJ2-3; 7 nucleotides align to TRBD2. Germline assignment: CDR1 SGHTA and CDR2 FQGTGA. Losses at the gene ends were 5 bases for V and 2 bases for J; bases not matched to a gene: 10. This CDR3 is built from 16 residues. The CDR3 loop reads CASSPGGGANTDTQYF. As DNA, the CDR3 is TGTGCCAGCAGCCCCGGGGGAGGGGCGAACACAGATACGCAGTATTTT.

The chain carries TRBV18 and TRBJ1-1, with a tentative D call TRBD1 (6 bases). Germline values: CDR1 KGHSH, CDR2 LQKENI. The CDR3 runs to 16 residues. Trimming took 3 bases from V and 1 from J, leaving 15 bases between them. CDR3 amino acids: CASSPPAGTQNTEAFF. As DNA, the CDR3 is TGTGCCAGCTCACCGCCGGCCGGGACACAGAACACTGAAGCTTTCTTT.